This T cell receptor beta chain was observed in a study of CD8 T cells in Susac syndrome. CD8+ and CD4+ T cells circulating in blood were sequenced for TCR beta. Stable or active relapsing-remitting multiple sclerosis, untreated and meeting revised McDonald criteria, defined the controls. TEMRA cells were FACS-enriched, with CD8+ and CD4+ T cells isolated negatively. The authors reverse transcribed about 0.5 to 1 ug RNA with random hexamers. Amplification of TCR beta CDR3 by immunoSEQ multiplex PCR spanned 54 Vbeta and 13 Jbeta. MiXCR, run by TCRdb on the immunoSEQ multiplex PCR reads, gives a single entry per CDR3 protein. Of around 300,000 distinct CDR3 sequences in the sample, about 90% were seen once. V dropped 3 bases and J dropped 4 bases, with 10 bases sitting between them. The CDR3 totals 14 residues.

The sequenced sample was CD4+ T cells from PBMCs. The sequence came from a human donor with multiple sclerosis. This sequence joins TRBV12-3 or TRBV12-4 and TRBJ1-5; D remains unclear. The CDR3 DNA reads TGTGCCAGCAGTTTTCGGCCAGAGAATCAGCCCCAGCATTTT. Its protein product is CASSFRPENQPQHF.